Listed below are T cell receptor beta chains from one sample, sequenced in a study of blood T cells in healthy people across ages. Each CDR3 protein is one row after TCRdb ran MiXCR on the 5' RACE reads. The sample consists of roughly 1.5 million distinct CDR3 sequences, 42% of them appearing once. The sample consisted of blood. Every receptor here comes from a young woman in good health. Both conserved end residues are part of each CDR3. The order of the fields is CDR3 protein, CDR3 DNA, V gene, D gene, CDR3 length, J gene, clone size. A D gene is named only where the DNA matches it firmly. Only part of the rows carry a size: once, few, many, or a class if the clone is expanded.

CDR3 protein: CASSGGLAGLNEQYF
CDR3 DNA: TGTGCCAGCAGTGGGGGACTAGCGGGGCTCAATGAGCAGTACTTC
V gene: TRBV27
D gene: TRBD2
CDR3 length: 15
J gene: TRBJ2-7
clone size: few

CDR3 protein: CASSGGQGWRNEQFF
CDR3 DNA: TGTGCCAGCAGCGGAGGACAGGGTTGGAGAAATGAGCAGTTCTTC
V gene: TRBV9
D gene: TRBD1
CDR3 length: 15
J gene: TRBJ2-1
clone size: -

CDR3 protein: CSASSGGQGSNEQFF
CDR3 DNA: TGCAGTGCCTCTTCGGGGGGACAGGGGTCAAATGAGCAGTTCTTC
V gene: TRBV20-1
D gene: TRBD1
CDR3 length: 15
J gene: TRBJ2-1
clone size: -

CDR3 protein: CSARGGNGYTF
CDR3 DNA: TGCAGTGCTAGGGGGGGAAATGGCTACACCTTC
V gene: TRBV20-1
D gene: -
CDR3 length: 11
J gene: TRBJ1-2
clone size: many

CDR3 protein: CASSLPGLAGGRSNEQFF
CDR3 DNA: TGTGCCAGCAGCCTTCCGGGACTAGCGGGAGGTAGAAGCAATGAGCAGTTCTTT
V gene: TRBV14
D gene: TRBD2
CDR3 length: 18
J gene: TRBJ2-1
clone size: -

CDR3 protein: CASSLSAGVSYGYTF
CDR3 DNA: TGTGCCAGCAGTTTGAGCGCCGGGGTGAGCTATGGCTACACCTTC
V gene: TRBV12-3/TRBV12-4
D gene: -
CDR3 length: 15
J gene: TRBJ1-2
clone size: -

CDR3 protein: CSARDPPTYNEQFF
CDR3 DNA: TGCAGTGCTAGAGACCCCCCCACTTACAATGAGCAGTTCTTC
V gene: TRBV20-1
D gene: -
CDR3 length: 14
J gene: TRBJ2-1
clone size: few

CDR3 protein: CASSPASGGWQETQYF
CDR3 DNA: TGCGCCAGCAGCCCAGCTAGCGGGGGCTGGCAAGAGACCCAGTACTTC
V gene: TRBV5-1
D gene: TRBD2
CDR3 length: 16
J gene: TRBJ2-5
clone size: few

CDR3 protein: CASSPRQGSNEKLFF
CDR3 DNA: TGTGCCAGCAGCCCCCGACAGGGCTCTAATGAAAAACTGTTTTTT
V gene: TRBV7-2
D gene: TRBD1
CDR3 length: 15
J gene: TRBJ1-4
clone size: few

CDR3 protein: CASSLTAASVGYTF
CDR3 DNA: TGTGCCAGCAGTTTAACAGCGGCGTCGGTGGGCTACACCTTC
V gene: TRBV27
D gene: -
CDR3 length: 14
J gene: TRBJ1-2
clone size: -

CDR3 protein: CASSDPLSYEQYF
CDR3 DNA: TGTGCCAGCAGCGACCCTCTTTCCTACGAGCAGTACTTC
V gene: TRBV28
D gene: -
CDR3 length: 13
J gene: TRBJ2-7
clone size: -

CDR3 protein: CSARDLAGGARSYNEQFF
CDR3 DNA: TGCAGTGCTAGAGATCTTGCAGGGGGAGCTAGGTCCTACAATGAGCAGTTCTTC
V gene: TRBV20-1
D gene: TRBD1
CDR3 length: 18
J gene: TRBJ2-1
clone size: -

CDR3 protein: CSVEGHDTYEQYF
CDR3 DNA: TGCAGCGTTGAGGGACACGACACCTACGAGCAGTACTTC
V gene: TRBV29-1
D gene: -
CDR3 length: 13
J gene: TRBJ2-7
clone size: few

CDR3 protein: CASSLEEDGAYEQYF
CDR3 DNA: TGTGCCAGCAGCTTAGAAGAGGACGGAGCCTACGAGCAGTACTTC
V gene: TRBV7-9
D gene: -
CDR3 length: 15
J gene: TRBJ2-7
clone size: -

CDR3 protein: CASSSPVERETQYF
CDR3 DNA: TGTGCCAGCAGCTCACCGGTCGAGCGGGAGACCCAGTACTTC
V gene: TRBV7-6
D gene: -
CDR3 length: 14
J gene: TRBJ2-5
clone size: -

CDR3 protein: CASSQGGISTDTQYF
CDR3 DNA: TGCGCCAGCAGCCAAGGCGGAATAAGCACAGATACGCAGTATTTT
V gene: TRBV4-3
D gene: -
CDR3 length: 15
J gene: TRBJ2-3
clone size: many

CDR3 protein: CASSVWGRTDTQYF
CDR3 DNA: TGCGCCAGCAGCGTGTGGGGGCGGACAGATACGCAGTATTTT
V gene: TRBV5-1
D gene: -
CDR3 length: 14
J gene: TRBJ2-3
clone size: -

CDR3 protein: CASRGGYKNIQYF
CDR3 DNA: TGTGCCAGCAGAGGGGGTTACAAAAACATTCAGTACTTC
V gene: TRBV13
D gene: -
CDR3 length: 13
J gene: TRBJ2-4
clone size: -

CDR3 protein: CASSLFRTSGGEETQYF
CDR3 DNA: TGTGCCAGCAGCTTATTCCGGACTAGCGGGGGGGAAGAGACCCAGTACTTC
V gene: TRBV11-2
D gene: TRBD2
CDR3 length: 17
J gene: TRBJ2-5
clone size: -

CDR3 protein: CAIRKGGKAGCGYTF
CDR3 DNA: TGTGCCATCAGAAAAGGAGGGAAAGCGGGTTGCGGCTACACCTTC
V gene: TRBV10-3
D gene: -
CDR3 length: 15
J gene: TRBJ1-2
clone size: -

CDR3 protein: CASSLISLGHTF
CDR3 DNA: TGTGCCAGCAGCTTAATTTCCCTTGGCCACACCTTC
V gene: TRBV7-2
D gene: -
CDR3 length: 12
J gene: TRBJ1-2
clone size: -

CDR3 protein: CASSLLDTDTQYF
CDR3 DNA: TGTGCCAGCAGCTTACTGGACACAGATACGCAGTATTTT
V gene: TRBV7-8
D gene: -
CDR3 length: 13
J gene: TRBJ2-3
clone size: many

CDR3 protein: CANSPSGGLSTDTQYF
CDR3 DNA: TGCGCCAATAGCCCAAGCGGGGGCCTTAGCACAGATACGCAGTATTTT
V gene: TRBV4-1
D gene: TRBD2
CDR3 length: 16
J gene: TRBJ2-3
clone size: few

CDR3 protein: CASDVSPVSTDTQYF
CDR3 DNA: TGTGCCAGCGACGTAAGTCCCGTCAGCACAGATACGCAGTATTTT
V gene: TRBV2
D gene: -
CDR3 length: 15
J gene: TRBJ2-3
clone size: few

CDR3 protein: CSATTSYEQYF
CDR3 DNA: TGCAGTGCGACGACTAGCTACGAGCAGTACTTC
V gene: TRBV20-1
D gene: -
CDR3 length: 11
J gene: TRBJ2-7
clone size: -

CDR3 protein: CASSLDKGVETQYF
CDR3 DNA: TGTGCCAGCAGCTTGGACAAGGGTGTGGAGACCCAGTACTTC
V gene: TRBV5-6
D gene: -
CDR3 length: 14
J gene: TRBJ2-5
clone size: -

CDR3 protein: CASSFVQGSDTQYF
CDR3 DNA: TGTGCCAGCAGTTTTGTACAGGGATCAGATACGCAGTATTTT
V gene: TRBV12-3/TRBV12-4
D gene: -
CDR3 length: 14
J gene: TRBJ2-3
clone size: -

CDR3 protein: CASSNRGGSTEAFF
CDR3 DNA: TGTGCCAGCAGCAACAGGGGTGGGAGCACTGAAGCTTTCTTT
V gene: TRBV2
D gene: TRBD1
CDR3 length: 14
J gene: TRBJ1-1
clone size: -

CDR3 protein: CASSSTATGLYGYTF
CDR3 DNA: TGCGCCAGCAGCTCCACCGCGACAGGACTCTATGGCTACACCTTC
V gene: TRBV5-1
D gene: -
CDR3 length: 15
J gene: TRBJ1-2
clone size: -

CDR3 protein: CASSQEPVISGAYNEQFF
CDR3 DNA: TGCGCCAGCAGCCAAGAGCCGGTCATTAGCGGGGCCTACAATGAGCAGTTCTTC
V gene: TRBV4-1
D gene: TRBD2
CDR3 length: 18
J gene: TRBJ2-1
clone size: many

CDR3 protein: CSVEDRLAKNIQYF
CDR3 DNA: TGCAGCGTTGAAGATCGGCTAGCCAAAAACATTCAGTACTTC
V gene: TRBV29-1
D gene: -
CDR3 length: 14
J gene: TRBJ2-4
clone size: -

CDR3 protein: CATSLMWLSEAFF
CDR3 DNA: TGCGCCACTTCCCTGATGTGGTTATCTGAAGCTTTCTTT
V gene: TRBV4-3
D gene: -
CDR3 length: 13
J gene: TRBJ1-1
clone size: -

CDR3 protein: CASSLDGVNYYEQYF
CDR3 DNA: TGTGCCAGCAGCTTAGATGGGGTCAACTACTACGAGCAGTACTTC
V gene: TRBV7-2
D gene: -
CDR3 length: 15
J gene: TRBJ2-7
clone size: few

CDR3 protein: CSAPSRYTF
CDR3 DNA: TGCAGTGCTCCATCGCGCTACACCTTC
V gene: TRBV20-1
D gene: -
CDR3 length: 9
J gene: TRBJ1-2
clone size: -

CDR3 protein: CASSTLSSDWDDGYTF
CDR3 DNA: TGTGCCAGCAGCACCCTCAGCTCAGACTGGGATGATGGCTACACCTTC
V gene: TRBV7-9
D gene: -
CDR3 length: 16
J gene: TRBJ1-2
clone size: -

CDR3 protein: CASSLATGGLSHEQFF
CDR3 DNA: TGCGCCAGCAGCTTGGCTACAGGGGGATTGAGCCATGAGCAGTTCTTC
V gene: TRBV5-1
D gene: TRBD1
CDR3 length: 16
J gene: TRBJ2-1
clone size: -

CDR3 protein: CASSPRGLAGGKNSYNEQFF
CDR3 DNA: TGTGCCAGCAGCCCCCGGGGACTAGCGGGAGGCAAGAACTCCTACAATGAGCAGTTCTTC
V gene: TRBV7-9
D gene: TRBD2
CDR3 length: 20
J gene: TRBJ2-1
clone size: once

CDR3 protein: CASSVRGRHYGYTF
CDR3 DNA: TGTGCCAGCAGCGTCAGGGGGCGCCACTATGGCTACACCTTC
V gene: TRBV7-9
D gene: TRBD1
CDR3 length: 14
J gene: TRBJ1-2
clone size: -

CDR3 protein: CASSYPRGEQFF
CDR3 DNA: TGTGCCAGCAGTTATCCCCGGGGTGAGCAGTTCTTC
V gene: TRBV6-5
D gene: -
CDR3 length: 12
J gene: TRBJ2-1
clone size: many

CDR3 protein: CASSQWGLAGSYNEQFF
CDR3 DNA: TGCGCCAGCAGCCAGTGGGGACTAGCGGGCTCCTACAATGAGCAGTTCTTC
V gene: TRBV4-3
D gene: TRBD2
CDR3 length: 17
J gene: TRBJ2-1
clone size: -

CDR3 protein: CASSFWGEYNEQFF
CDR3 DNA: TGTGCCAGCAGCTTTTGGGGGGAATACAATGAGCAGTTCTTC
V gene: TRBV5-5
D gene: -
CDR3 length: 14
J gene: TRBJ2-1
clone size: -

CDR3 protein: CSVGAPFGPGELFF
CDR3 DNA: TGCAGCGTTGGAGCTCCTTTTGGCCCCGGGGAGCTGTTTTTT
V gene: TRBV29-1
D gene: -
CDR3 length: 14
J gene: TRBJ2-2
clone size: -

CDR3 protein: CASSQVGWGGSYNEQFF
CDR3 DNA: TGCGCCAGCAGCCAAGTCGGTTGGGGGGGCTCCTACAATGAGCAGTTCTTC
V gene: TRBV4-1
D gene: TRBD2
CDR3 length: 17
J gene: TRBJ2-1
clone size: -

CDR3 protein: CSVVGGYRAYEQYF
CDR3 DNA: TGCAGCGTCGTGGGCGGATACAGGGCCTACGAGCAGTACTTC
V gene: TRBV29-1
D gene: -
CDR3 length: 14
J gene: TRBJ2-7
clone size: -

CDR3 protein: CASSEDRGSYNEQFF
CDR3 DNA: TGTGCCAGCAGTGAGGACAGGGGTTCCTACAATGAGCAGTTCTTC
V gene: TRBV7-2
D gene: TRBD1
CDR3 length: 15
J gene: TRBJ2-1
clone size: many

CDR3 protein: CASSPTGHQYF
CDR3 DNA: TGTGCCAGCAGCCCGACAGGTCACCAGTACTTC
V gene: TRBV6-6
D gene: -
CDR3 length: 11
J gene: TRBJ2-5
clone size: few

CDR3 protein: CASSLKTGNSPLHF
CDR3 DNA: TGTGCCAGCAGTTTAAAGACGGGCAATTCACCCCTCCACTTT
V gene: TRBV12-3/TRBV12-4
D gene: -
CDR3 length: 14
J gene: TRBJ1-6
clone size: few

CDR3 protein: CSASPTWQRTDTQYF
CDR3 DNA: TGCAGTGCTAGTCCTACCTGGCAGCGCACAGATACGCAGTATTTT
V gene: TRBV20-1
D gene: -
CDR3 length: 15
J gene: TRBJ2-3
clone size: few

CDR3 protein: CAISEWADAYYGYTF
CDR3 DNA: TGTGCCATCAGTGAGTGGGCAGACGCCTACTATGGCTACACCTTC
V gene: TRBV10-3
D gene: -
CDR3 length: 15
J gene: TRBJ1-2
clone size: few

CDR3 protein: CASSLVGGGEKLFF
CDR3 DNA: TGTGCCAGCAGCTTAGTAGGAGGGGGTGAAAAACTGTTTTTT
V gene: TRBV7-2
D gene: -
CDR3 length: 14
J gene: TRBJ1-4
clone size: few

CDR3 protein: CASSYSWEQFF
CDR3 DNA: TGTGCCAGCAGCTATAGTTGGGAGCAGTTCTTC
V gene: TRBV28
D gene: -
CDR3 length: 11
J gene: TRBJ2-1
clone size: -

CDR3 protein: CASSYTPGGDKERGYTF
CDR3 DNA: TGTGCCAGCAGCTATACCCCGGGCGGTGACAAAGAACGTGGCTACACCTTC
V gene: TRBV7-9
D gene: -
CDR3 length: 17
J gene: TRBJ1-2
clone size: -

CDR3 protein: CSVEGRASETQYF
CDR3 DNA: TGCAGCGTTGAGGGCAGGGCTTCTGAGACCCAGTACTTC
V gene: TRBV29-1
D gene: -
CDR3 length: 13
J gene: TRBJ2-5
clone size: -

CDR3 protein: CASSKLAVNSPLHF
CDR3 DNA: TGTGCCAGCAGTAAGCTGGCAGTTAATTCACCCCTCCACTTT
V gene: TRBV28
D gene: -
CDR3 length: 14
J gene: TRBJ1-6
clone size: -

CDR3 protein: CASSLEGLAASSYNEQFF
CDR3 DNA: TGCGCCAGCAGCTTGGAGGGACTAGCGGCGAGCTCCTACAATGAGCAGTTCTTC
V gene: TRBV5-1
D gene: TRBD2
CDR3 length: 18
J gene: TRBJ2-1
clone size: -

CDR3 protein: CASRTSYNEQFF
CDR3 DNA: TGTGCCAGCAGGACTTCCTACAATGAGCAGTTCTTC
V gene: TRBV6-2/TRBV6-3
D gene: -
CDR3 length: 12
J gene: TRBJ2-1
clone size: -

CDR3 protein: CASAGLAEEETQYF
CDR3 DNA: TGTGCCAGCGCGGGACTAGCGGAGGAAGAGACCCAGTACTTC
V gene: TRBV7-8
D gene: TRBD2
CDR3 length: 14
J gene: TRBJ2-5
clone size: few